This entry features one T cell receptor beta chain sequence. Genomic DNA templated the TCR beta VDJ and CDR3 profiling. TCRdb reprocessed the reads with MiXCR, giving one entry per CDR3 protein. This table holds about 160,000 distinct CDR3 sequences, approximately 40% found once. The data stem from a study of CD8+CD57+ T cells in acquired aplastic anemia. Study overall: On average, sorted CD4+ and CD8+ cells gave 3 to 3.5 ug of DNA. Reads per healthy sample averaged roughly 10 million (CD4+) and under 13 million (CD8+).

Between the trimmed V and J ends, which lost 0 bases and 12 bases, there was a span of 10 bases. Germline CDR1 and CDR2: SGHDT and YYEEEE. The CDR3 has 13 amino acids. This sequence was found in a human donor in good health. The J gene is TRBJ2-6, the V gene TRBV5-6, with a possible D match to TRBD1 (5 bases). The sequenced sample was sorted CD4+, CD8+, or CD8+CD57+ T cells (not recorded which) from PBMCs. CDR3 coding DNA: TGTGCCAGCAGCTTGGGACAGAAGGTCGTCCTGACTTTC. Translating it yields CASSLGQKVVLTF.